Listed below are T cell receptor beta chains from one sample, sequenced in a study of Graves' ophthalmopathy and Graves' hyperthyroidism. Via MiXCR, TCRdb re-called the multiplex PCR reads, giving one row per CDR3 protein. The sample has around 1,200,000 distinct CDR3 sequences; about 38% are singletons. Sample: peripheral blood or thyroid tissue (not recorded which). These receptors were obtained from an adult man with Graves' hyperthyroidism. CDR3s leave out the opening cysteine and the closing phenylalanine or tryptophan.

cdr3_aa: AISGSQETQY; v_call: TRBV10-3; j_call: TRBJ2-5
cdr3_aa: SVLAGDGGYT; v_call: TRBV29-1; j_call: TRBJ1-2
cdr3_aa: ASRRAGNGYT; v_call: TRBV9; j_call: TRBJ1-2
cdr3_aa: ASNPPRTENTEAF; v_call: TRBV5-6; j_call: TRBJ1-1
cdr3_aa: SASFTSGSYEQY; v_call: TRBV20-1; j_call: TRBJ2-7
cdr3_aa: ACSASADRVETQY; v_call: TRBV25-1; j_call: TRBJ2-5
cdr3_aa: ASSASRGADYEQY; v_call: TRBV10-2; j_call: TRBJ2-7
cdr3_aa: ASSHWEGEPEAF; v_call: TRBV14; j_call: TRBJ1-1
cdr3_aa: AIRGTGEGSPLH; v_call: TRBV10-3; j_call: TRBJ1-6
cdr3_aa: SAISGQMHQPQH; v_call: TRBV20-1; j_call: TRBJ1-5
cdr3_aa: AWSAQSGANVLT; v_call: TRBV30; j_call: TRBJ2-6
cdr3_aa: ASSATGPTSQY; v_call: TRBV10-3; j_call: TRBJ2-7
cdr3_aa: ASSLGGLLISPLH; v_call: TRBV11-2; j_call: TRBJ1-6
cdr3_aa: ATDRGGLNTEAF; v_call: TRBV12-3/TRBV12-4; j_call: TRBJ1-1
cdr3_aa: ASTPSPGSHEQY; v_call: TRBV12-3/TRBV12-4; j_call: TRBJ2-7
cdr3_aa: AISTASGTGPYT; v_call: TRBV10-3; j_call: TRBJ1-2
cdr3_aa: ASLAPPGETQY; v_call: TRBV7-2; j_call: TRBJ2-5
cdr3_aa: ASSKTEATNEKLF; v_call: TRBV6-5; j_call: TRBJ1-4
cdr3_aa: ASSTGLGSNQPQH; v_call: TRBV11-2; j_call: TRBJ1-5
cdr3_aa: SARGGTRTYEQY; v_call: TRBV20-1; j_call: TRBJ2-7
cdr3_aa: SAKGKETQY; v_call: TRBV20-1; j_call: TRBJ2-5
cdr3_aa: ASLGQVDSNQPQH; v_call: TRBV19; j_call: TRBJ1-5
cdr3_aa: ASSLDVRRNTEAF; v_call: TRBV7-2; j_call: TRBJ1-1
cdr3_aa: ASSQDRGMETQY; v_call: TRBV4-1; j_call: TRBJ2-5
cdr3_aa: ASRGDIISNQPQH; v_call: TRBV19; j_call: TRBJ1-5
cdr3_aa: SVADGGNYGYT; v_call: TRBV29-1; j_call: TRBJ1-2
cdr3_aa: ASSEHSSTGELF; v_call: TRBV29-1; j_call: TRBJ2-2
cdr3_aa: ASSHLQAGGAQY; v_call: TRBV3-1; j_call: TRBJ2-5
cdr3_aa: ASSQVAGANEKLF; v_call: TRBV4-1; j_call: TRBJ1-4
cdr3_aa: ASSTLTGVQETQY; v_call: TRBV7-2; j_call: TRBJ2-5
cdr3_aa: ASSGTEDSPLH; v_call: TRBV9; j_call: TRBJ1-6
cdr3_aa: SVTDTGAESYGYT; v_call: TRBV29-1; j_call: TRBJ1-2
cdr3_aa: ASIGPGVETQY; v_call: TRBV6-5; j_call: TRBJ2-5
cdr3_aa: AISASLGDSNQPQH; v_call: TRBV10-3; j_call: TRBJ1-5
cdr3_aa: SVGDPKYEQY; v_call: TRBV29-1; j_call: TRBJ2-7
cdr3_aa: ATSSGVMNTEAF; v_call: TRBV15; j_call: TRBJ1-1
cdr3_aa: ATSDATQGNYGYT; v_call: TRBV24-1; j_call: TRBJ1-2
cdr3_aa: ASSWNRENTGELF; v_call: TRBV6-5; j_call: TRBJ2-2
cdr3_aa: ASSPSGDQY; v_call: TRBV7-9; j_call: TRBJ2-5
cdr3_aa: ASSRLQEVSGANVLT; v_call: TRBV7-2; j_call: TRBJ2-6
cdr3_aa: ASSQPDRGARAF; v_call: TRBV4-2; j_call: TRBJ1-1
cdr3_aa: ASSVGTGADEKLF; v_call: TRBV2; j_call: TRBJ1-4
cdr3_aa: ASSYSRGGYT; v_call: TRBV6-5; j_call: TRBJ1-2